The present T cell receptor beta chain was sequenced within a study of blood T cell repertoires in COVID-19. Study-wide background: COVID-19 samples, acute and convalescent, were from the United States, Italy and Spain.

The CDR3 runs to 14 residues. Trimming at V came to 5 bases and at J to 9 bases, leaving 13 bases not matched to a gene. Germline CDR1 KGHSH, CDR2 LQKENI. Authors' analysis steps: Amplification with reference gene primers provided the estimates of nucleated cell counts. Here immunoSEQ multiplex PCR was the method, and the copy in TCRdb shows in-frame clones only, minus some. V and J calls and clone size are as listed in that table; D and trimming were resolved from the DNA. The sample records roughly 220,000 clones, around 84% being singletons. The receptor's source is a young man with active or convalescent COVID-19. The V gene is TRBV18, the J gene TRBJ2-7; 7 bases are shared with TRBD2. Sequencing was carried out using peripheral blood. CDR3 protein: CASSSLGGERVQYF. CDR3 nucleotides: TGTGCCAGCTCATCACTGGGAGGGGAACGGGTGCAGTACTTC.